A single sample is the source of the 9 T cell receptor beta chains below, sequenced in a study of cytomegalovirus exposure and HLA in healthy donors. The PCR used 60 Vbeta and 13 Jbeta primers. Method: immunoSEQ multiplex PCR; TCRdb's copy keeps in-frame clones and lacks some. The table counts approximately 110,000 clones; 0.9% to 1.2% lies in the top ten. Specimen: PBMCs. The receptors shown here come from a man in his late teens or twenties in good health and CMV-seronegative.

The CDR3 sequence: CASSLSESPDTQYF. CDR3 DNA: TGTGCCAGCAGCTTATCGGAGTCCCCAGATACGCAGTATTTT. The V call is TRBV7-9, the J call TRBJ2-3; D gene uncertain. This CDR3 has 14 residues. The germline CDR1 and CDR2 sequences are SEHNR and FQNEAQ (reference sequence). V dropped 2 bases and J dropped 4 bases, with 10 bases sitting between them.

The chain couples TRBV11-3 to TRBJ2-1, with a tentative D call TRBD2 (7 bases). V lost 1 base, J lost 5 bases, and 12 bases lay in between. CDR3 length: 15 amino acids. Germline lookup yields CDR1 SGHNT and CDR2 YENEEA. The CDR3 loop is CASSLVGGGDNEQFF. For the CDR3, the DNA is TGTGCCAGCAGCTTAGTTGGAGGGGGGGACAATGAGCAGTTCTTC.

The chain combines TRBV5-1 with TRBJ1-5; D is possibly TRBD1 (5 bases). Germline V gene data show CDR1 as SGHRS and CDR2 as YFSETQ. The V gene lost 4 bases and the J gene lost 9 bases, with 11 bases spanning the gap. This CDR3 has 12 residues. The DNA for the CDR3 is TGCGCCAGCAGCCAGGACCAGGGGCCCCAGCATTTT. Its protein product is CASSQDQGPQHF.

V usage is TRBV5-1 and J usage is TRBJ2-1, with 11 bases aligning to TRBD2. V shed 4 bases and J 6 bases; nucleotides not matched to a gene: 6. In germline, CDR1 is SGHRS, CDR2 YFSETQ. This CDR3 has 15 residues. As DNA, the CDR3 is TGCGCCAGCAGCATTAGCGGGGGGGCTTCCAATGAGCAGTTCTTC. Protein sequence: CASSISGGASNEQFF.

This chain's CDR3 is CASSLDDRGFTEAFF. For the CDR3, the DNA is TGTGCCAGCAGCTTAGATGACCGGGGGTTTACTGAAGCTTTCTTT. The chain links TRBV7-9 to TRBJ1-1; D possibly corresponds to TRBD1 (5 bases). The V gene's germline CDR1 is SEHNR and CDR2 FQNEAQ (reference sequence). The CDR3 spans 15 residues. With 1 base removed from V and 5 bases from J, the gap between germline ends came to 14 bases.

The chain joins TRBV30 to TRBJ1-1, with a tentative D call TRBD1 (6 bases). Trimming removed 4 bases from V and 10 bases from J, with 19 bases in between. The CDR3 extends over 13 amino acids. Per germline, CDR1 GTSNPN and CDR2 SVGIG (reference sequence). As DNA, the CDR3 is TGTGCCTGGAATTCAATACAGGGCAACGCAGCTTTCTTT. Its protein product is CAWNSIQGNAAFF.

The chain uses TRBV30 and TRBJ2-1, with 8 bases lining up with TRBD2. Germline lookup yields CDR1 GTSNPN and CDR2 SVGIG (reference sequence). The CDR3 spans 12 residues. CDR3 bases: TGTGCTGGTTCGGGGGGGCGGGTTGAGCAGTTCTTC. Translation: CAGSGGRVEQFF.

The chain links TRBV19 to TRBJ2-2, with a tentative D call TRBD1 (6 bases). The length of the CDR3 is 13 residues. Trimming pared 6 bases from V and 4 bases from J, leaving 9 bases between. The germline CDR1 and CDR2 sequences are LNHDA and SQIVND (reference sequence). CDR3 in DNA: TGTGCCAGTAGGCTACAGGGCACCGGGGAGCTGTTTTTT. Translating it yields CASRLQGTGELFF.

The rearrangement uses TRBV15 and TRBJ2-5, with 7 bases identical to TRBD2. V trimming: 5 bases; J trimming: 4 bases; junction bases outside the gene matches: 13. Germline V gene data show CDR1 as LNHNV and CDR2 as YYDKDF (reference sequence). This CDR3 contains 16 residues. The CDR3 nucleotides read TGTGCCACCAGCTCCTCCTGGGGAGGGACGGGAGAGACCCAGTACTTC. Its translation is CATSSSWGGTGETQYF. Full variable domain (remainder filled in from reference TRBV15 and TRBJ2-5): DAMVIQNPRYQVTQFGKPVTLSCSQTLNHNVMYWYQQKSSQAPKLLFHYYDKDFNNEADTPDNFQSRRPNTSFCFLDIRSPGLGDTAMYLCATSSSWGGTGETQYFGPGTRLLVL.